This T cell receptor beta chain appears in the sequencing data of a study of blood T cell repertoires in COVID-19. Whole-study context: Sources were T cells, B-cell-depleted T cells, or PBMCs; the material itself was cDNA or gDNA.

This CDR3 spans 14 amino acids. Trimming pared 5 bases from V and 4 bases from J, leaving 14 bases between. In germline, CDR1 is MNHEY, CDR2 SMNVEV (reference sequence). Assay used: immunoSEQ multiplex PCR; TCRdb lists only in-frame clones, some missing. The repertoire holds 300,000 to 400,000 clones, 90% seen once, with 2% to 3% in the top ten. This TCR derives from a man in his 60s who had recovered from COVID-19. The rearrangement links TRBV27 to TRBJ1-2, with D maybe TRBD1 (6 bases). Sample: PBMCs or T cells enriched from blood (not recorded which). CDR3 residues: CASSPGLGGYGYTF. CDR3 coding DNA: TGTGCCAGCAGTCCAGGGCTAGGGGGCTATGGCTACACCTTC.